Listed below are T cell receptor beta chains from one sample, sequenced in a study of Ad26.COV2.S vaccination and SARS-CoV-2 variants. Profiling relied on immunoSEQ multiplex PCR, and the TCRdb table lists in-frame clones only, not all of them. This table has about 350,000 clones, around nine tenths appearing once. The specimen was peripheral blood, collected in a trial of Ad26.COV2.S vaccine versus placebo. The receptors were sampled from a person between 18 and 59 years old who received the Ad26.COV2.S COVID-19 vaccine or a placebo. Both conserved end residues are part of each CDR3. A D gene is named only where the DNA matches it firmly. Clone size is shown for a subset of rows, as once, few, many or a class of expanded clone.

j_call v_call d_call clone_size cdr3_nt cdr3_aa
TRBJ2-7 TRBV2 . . TGTGCCAGCAGTGTAAGTCCGTCCTACGAGCAGTACTTC CASSVSPSYEQYF
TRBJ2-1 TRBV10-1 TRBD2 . TGCGCCAGCAGTGTCATGGGACTAGCCCCAAAGAGCTCCTACAATGAGCAGTTCTTC CASSVMGLAPKSSYNEQFF
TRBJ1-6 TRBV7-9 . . TGTGCCAGCAGCTACCAGGGGCCAACGGGATCACCCCTCCACTTT CASSYQGPTGSPLHF
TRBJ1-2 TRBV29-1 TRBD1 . TGCAGCGTTGGGGACAGGAGATCTAACTATGGCTACACCTTC CSVGDRRSNYGYTF
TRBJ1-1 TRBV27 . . TGTGCCAGCAGTTTACATCGGGGGGCGGACACTGAAGCTTTCTTT CASSLHRGADTEAFF
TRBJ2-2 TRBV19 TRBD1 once TGTGCCAGTAGTATCGGACAGGGGGGTCCCGGGGAGCTGTTTTTT CASSIGQGGPGELFF
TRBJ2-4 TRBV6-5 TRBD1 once TGTGCCAGCGGGGGACAGTATTCGAACATTCAGTACTTC CASGGQYSNIQYF
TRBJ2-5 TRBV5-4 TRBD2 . TGTGCCAGCAGCCCTCAGCGGGAGGGGGAGACCCAGTACTTC CASSPQREGETQYF
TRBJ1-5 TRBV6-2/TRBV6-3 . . TGTGCCAGCAGTTACAGGCGGGCAGTAAGCAATCAGCCCCAGCATTTT CASSYRRAVSNQPQHF
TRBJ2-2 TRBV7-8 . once TGTGCCAGCAGCTTAAGGGGAGCGGGGAACACCGGGGAGCTGTTTTTT CASSLRGAGNTGELFF
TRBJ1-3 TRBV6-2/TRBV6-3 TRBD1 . TGTGCCAGCAGCCCTGGACAGGGGGCCTCCGGAAACACCATATATTTT CASSPGQGASGNTIYF
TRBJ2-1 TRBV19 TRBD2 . TGTGCCAGCAGACTAGCGGATAGCAATGAGCAGTTCTTC CASRLADSNEQFF
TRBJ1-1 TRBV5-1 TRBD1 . TGCGCCAGCAGCTTCAGGACAGGGGCGAACACTGAAGCTTTCTTT CASSFRTGANTEAFF
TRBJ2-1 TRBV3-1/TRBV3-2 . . TGTGCCAGCAGCCAAGAAGACCAAGCACACAATGAGCAGTTCTTC CASSQEDQAHNEQFF
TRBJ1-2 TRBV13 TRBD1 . TGTGCCAGCAGCTTAGATGCGACAGGGGGCGGCTATGGCTACACCTTC CASSLDATGGGYGYTF
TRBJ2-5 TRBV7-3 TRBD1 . TGTGCCAGCAGCCTTACCGGGACAGGGGGAGAGACCCAGTACTTC CASSLTGTGGETQYF
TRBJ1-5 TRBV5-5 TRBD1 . TGTGCCAGCAGCTTGGAGGGACAGGGCAATCAGCCCCAGCATTTT CASSLEGQGNQPQHF
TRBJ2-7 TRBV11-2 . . TGTGCCAGCAGCCTTAATTCAGACACCTTCGACGAGCAGTACTTC CASSLNSDTFDEQYF
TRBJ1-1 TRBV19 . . TGTGCCAGTAGTGGGGGGGGCACTGAAGCTTTCTTT CASSGGGTEAFF
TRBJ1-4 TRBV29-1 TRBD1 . TGCAGCGTTGGAGGCGGCAGGGGGAATGAAAAACTGTTTTTT CSVGGGRGNEKLFF
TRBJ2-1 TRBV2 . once TGTGCCAGCAGTGAGCTAGGGGGGGGCAATGAGCAGTTCTTC CASSELGGGNEQFF